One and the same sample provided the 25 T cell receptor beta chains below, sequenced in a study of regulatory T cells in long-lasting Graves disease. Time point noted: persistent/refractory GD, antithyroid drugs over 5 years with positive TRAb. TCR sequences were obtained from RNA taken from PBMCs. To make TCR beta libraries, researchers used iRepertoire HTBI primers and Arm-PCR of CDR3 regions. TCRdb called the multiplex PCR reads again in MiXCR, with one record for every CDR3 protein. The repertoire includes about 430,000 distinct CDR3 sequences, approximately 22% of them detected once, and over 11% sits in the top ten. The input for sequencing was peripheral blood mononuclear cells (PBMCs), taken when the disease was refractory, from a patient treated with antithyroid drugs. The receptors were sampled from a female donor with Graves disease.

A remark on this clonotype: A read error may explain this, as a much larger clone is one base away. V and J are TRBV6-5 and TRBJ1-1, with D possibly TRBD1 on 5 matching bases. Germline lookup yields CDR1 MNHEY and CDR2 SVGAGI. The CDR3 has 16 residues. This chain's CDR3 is CVSSYGVPGLSTEAFF. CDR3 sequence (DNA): TGTGTCAGCAGTTACGGGGTGCCAGGGTTGAGCACTGAAGCTTTCTTT.

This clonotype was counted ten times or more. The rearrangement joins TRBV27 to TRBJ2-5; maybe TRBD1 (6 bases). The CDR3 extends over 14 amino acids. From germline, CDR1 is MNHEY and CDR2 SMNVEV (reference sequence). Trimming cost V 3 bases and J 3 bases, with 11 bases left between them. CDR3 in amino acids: CASSFDHREETQYF. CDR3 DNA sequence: TGTGCCAGCAGTTTCGATCACAGGGAAGAGACCCAGTACTTC.

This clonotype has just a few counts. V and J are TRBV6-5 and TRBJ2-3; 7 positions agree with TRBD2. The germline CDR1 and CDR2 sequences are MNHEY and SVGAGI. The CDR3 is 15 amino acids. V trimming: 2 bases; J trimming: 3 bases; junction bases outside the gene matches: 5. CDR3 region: CASSYGGSRTDTQYF. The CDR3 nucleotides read TGTGCCAGCAGTTACGGCGGGAGTCGGACAGATACGCAGTATTTT.

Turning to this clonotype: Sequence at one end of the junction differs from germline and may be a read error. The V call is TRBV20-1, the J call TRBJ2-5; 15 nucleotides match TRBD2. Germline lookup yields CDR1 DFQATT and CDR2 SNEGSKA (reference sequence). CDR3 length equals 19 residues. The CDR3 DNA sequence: TGCAGTGCCAGAGCAGGTTCAACGGGACTAGCGGGAGGTTTTGAGACCCAGTACTTC. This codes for CSARAGSTGLAGGFETQYF.

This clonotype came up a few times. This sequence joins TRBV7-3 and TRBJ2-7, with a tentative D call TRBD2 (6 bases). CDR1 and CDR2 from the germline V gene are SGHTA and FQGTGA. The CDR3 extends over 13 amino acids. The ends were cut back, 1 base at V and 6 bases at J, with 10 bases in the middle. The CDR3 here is CASSLMSGSEQYF. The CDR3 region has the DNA TGTGCCAGCAGCTTAATGTCCGGGAGCGAGCAGTACTTC.

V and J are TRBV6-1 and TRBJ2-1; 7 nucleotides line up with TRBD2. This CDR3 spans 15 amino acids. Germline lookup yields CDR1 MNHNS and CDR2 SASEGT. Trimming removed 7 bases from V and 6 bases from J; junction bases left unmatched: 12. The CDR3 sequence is CASNVRAGVSNEQFF. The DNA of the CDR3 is TGTGCCAGCAACGTACGGGCGGGAGTTAGCAATGAGCAGTTCTTC.

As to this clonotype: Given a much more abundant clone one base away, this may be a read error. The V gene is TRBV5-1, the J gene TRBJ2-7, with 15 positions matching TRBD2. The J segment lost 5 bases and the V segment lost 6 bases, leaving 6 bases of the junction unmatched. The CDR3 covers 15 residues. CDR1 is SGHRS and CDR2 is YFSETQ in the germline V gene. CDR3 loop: CASMGLAGGQDEQYF. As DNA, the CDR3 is TGCGCCAGCATGGGACTAGCGGGAGGACAAGACGAGCAGTACTTC.

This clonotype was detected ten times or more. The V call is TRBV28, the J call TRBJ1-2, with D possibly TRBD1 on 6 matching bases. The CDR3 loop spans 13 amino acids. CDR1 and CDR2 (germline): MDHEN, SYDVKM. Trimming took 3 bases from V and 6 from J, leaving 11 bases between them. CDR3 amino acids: CASSFNRGNGYTF. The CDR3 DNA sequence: TGTGCCAGCAGTTTCAATAGGGGGAATGGCTACACCTTC.

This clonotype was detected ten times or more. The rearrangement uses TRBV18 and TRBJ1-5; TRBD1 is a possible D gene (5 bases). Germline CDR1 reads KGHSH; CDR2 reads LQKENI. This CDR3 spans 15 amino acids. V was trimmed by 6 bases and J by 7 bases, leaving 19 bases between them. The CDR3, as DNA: TGTGCCAGCTCTAGGCATGTCGGGGCAGGACAGCCCCAGCATTTT. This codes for CASSRHVGAGQPQHF.

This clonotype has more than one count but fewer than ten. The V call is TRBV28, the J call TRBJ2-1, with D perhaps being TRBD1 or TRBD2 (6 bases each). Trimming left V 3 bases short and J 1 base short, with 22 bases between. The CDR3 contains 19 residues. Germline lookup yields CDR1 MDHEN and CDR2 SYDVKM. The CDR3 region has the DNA TGTGCCAGCAGTTTGGGAGTCTGGAGGGGGAGTGGGTCCTACAATGAGCAGTTCTTC. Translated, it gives CASSLGVWRGSGSYNEQFF.

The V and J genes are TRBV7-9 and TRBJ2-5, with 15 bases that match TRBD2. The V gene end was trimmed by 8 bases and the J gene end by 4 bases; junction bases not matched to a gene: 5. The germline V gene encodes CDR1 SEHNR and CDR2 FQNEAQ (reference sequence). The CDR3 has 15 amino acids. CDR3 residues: CASGEGLAGGETQYF. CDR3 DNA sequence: TGTGCCAGCGGGGAGGGACTAGCGGGAGGAGAGACCCAGTACTTC.

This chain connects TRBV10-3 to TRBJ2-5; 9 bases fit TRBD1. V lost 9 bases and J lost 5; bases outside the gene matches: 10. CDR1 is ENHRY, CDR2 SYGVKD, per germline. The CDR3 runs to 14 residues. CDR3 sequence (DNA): TGTGCCATTCGGAGGGGACAGGGAGGGGAGACCCAGTACTTC. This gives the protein CAIRRGQGGETQYF.

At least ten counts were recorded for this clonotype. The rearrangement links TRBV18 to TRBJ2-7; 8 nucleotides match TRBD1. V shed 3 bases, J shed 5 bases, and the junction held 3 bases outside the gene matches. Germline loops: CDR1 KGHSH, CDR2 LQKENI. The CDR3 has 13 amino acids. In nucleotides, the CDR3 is TGTGCCAGCTCACCGGACAGGGCTAACGAGCAGTACTTC. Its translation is CASSPDRANEQYF. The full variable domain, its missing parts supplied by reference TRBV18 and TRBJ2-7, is NAGVMQNPRHLVRRRGQEARLRCSPMKGHSHVYWYRQLPEEGLKFMVYLQKENIIDESGMPKERFSAEFPKEGPSILRIQQVVRGDSAAYFCASSPDRANEQYFGPGTRLTVT.

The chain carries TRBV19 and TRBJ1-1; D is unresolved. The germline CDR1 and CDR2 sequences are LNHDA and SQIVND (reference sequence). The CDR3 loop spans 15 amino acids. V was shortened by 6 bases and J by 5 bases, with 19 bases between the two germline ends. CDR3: CASSPSDGPETEAFF. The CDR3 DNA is TGTGCCAGTAGCCCCTCGGATGGGCCGGAAACTGAAGCTTTCTTT.

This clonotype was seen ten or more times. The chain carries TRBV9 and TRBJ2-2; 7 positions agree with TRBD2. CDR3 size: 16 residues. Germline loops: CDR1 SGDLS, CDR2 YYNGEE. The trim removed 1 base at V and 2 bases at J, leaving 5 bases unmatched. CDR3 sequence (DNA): TGTGCCAGCAGCGTAAGCGGGACTGTAAACACCGGGGAGCTGTTTTTT. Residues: CASSVSGTVNTGELFF.

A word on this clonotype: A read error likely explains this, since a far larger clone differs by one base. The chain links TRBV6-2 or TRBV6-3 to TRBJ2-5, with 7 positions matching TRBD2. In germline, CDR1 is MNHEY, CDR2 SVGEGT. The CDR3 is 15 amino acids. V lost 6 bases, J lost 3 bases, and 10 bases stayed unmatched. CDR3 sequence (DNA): TGTGCCAGCAGACCGCAGGGAGGGAATAAAGAGACCCAGTACTTC. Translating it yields CASRPQGGNKETQYF.

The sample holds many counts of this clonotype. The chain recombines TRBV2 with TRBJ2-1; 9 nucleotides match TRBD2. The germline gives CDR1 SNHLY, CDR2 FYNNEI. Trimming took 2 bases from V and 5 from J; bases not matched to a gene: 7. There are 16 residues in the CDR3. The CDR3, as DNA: TGTGCCAGCAGTGAAAAGGCGGGAGGGCCAGACAATGAGCAGTTCTTC. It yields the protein CASSEKAGGPDNEQFF.

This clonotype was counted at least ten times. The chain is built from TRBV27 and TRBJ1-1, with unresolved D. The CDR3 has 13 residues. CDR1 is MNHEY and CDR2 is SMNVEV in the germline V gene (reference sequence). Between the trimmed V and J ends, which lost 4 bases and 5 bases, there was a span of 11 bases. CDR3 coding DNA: TGTGCCAGCAGTTCTGGGTTGTTTACTGAAGCTTTCTTT. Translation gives CASSSGLFTEAFF.

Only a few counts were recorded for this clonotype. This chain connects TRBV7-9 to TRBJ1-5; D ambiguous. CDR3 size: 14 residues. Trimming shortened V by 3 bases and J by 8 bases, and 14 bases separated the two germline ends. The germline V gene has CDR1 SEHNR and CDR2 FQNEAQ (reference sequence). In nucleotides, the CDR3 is TGTGCCAGCAGCTTGGAAAGTTCCGGGGAGCCCCAGCATTTT. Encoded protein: CASSLESSGEPQHF.

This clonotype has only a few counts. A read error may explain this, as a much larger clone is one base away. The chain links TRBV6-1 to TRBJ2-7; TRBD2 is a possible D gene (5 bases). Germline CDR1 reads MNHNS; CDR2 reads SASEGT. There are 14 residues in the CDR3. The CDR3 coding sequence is TGTGCCAGCAGTGAATTGGCTAGCTCCTACGAGCAGTGCTTC. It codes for CASSELASSYEQCF.

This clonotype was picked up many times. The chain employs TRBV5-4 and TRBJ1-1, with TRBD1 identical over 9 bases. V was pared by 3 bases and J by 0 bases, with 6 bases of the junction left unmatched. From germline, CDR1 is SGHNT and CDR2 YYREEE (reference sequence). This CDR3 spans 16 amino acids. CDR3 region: CASSSGQGSMNTEAFF. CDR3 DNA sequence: TGTGCCAGCAGCTCGGGACAGGGATCAATGAACACTGAAGCTTTCTTT. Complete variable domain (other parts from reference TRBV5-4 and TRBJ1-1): ETGVTQSPTHLIKTRGQQVTLRCSSQSGHNTVSWYQQALGQGPQFIFQYYREEENGRGNFPPRFSGLQFPNYSSELNVNALELDDSALYLCASSSGQGSMNTEAFFGQGTRLTVV.

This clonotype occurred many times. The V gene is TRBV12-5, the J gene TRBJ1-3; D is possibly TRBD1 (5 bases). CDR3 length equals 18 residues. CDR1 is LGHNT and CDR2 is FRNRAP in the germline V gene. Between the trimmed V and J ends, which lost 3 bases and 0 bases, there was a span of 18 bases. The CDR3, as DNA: TGTGCTAGTGGTTTCAGCCCCGGGACTAACTCCTCTGGAAACACCATATATTTT. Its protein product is CASGFSPGTNSSGNTIYF.

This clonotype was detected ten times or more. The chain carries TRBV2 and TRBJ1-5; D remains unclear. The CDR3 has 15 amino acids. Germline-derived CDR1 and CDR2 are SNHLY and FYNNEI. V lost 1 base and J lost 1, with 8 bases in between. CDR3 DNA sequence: TGTGCCAGCAGTGAAGGCGGAGCCAGCAATCAGCCCCAGCATTTT. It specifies CASSEGGASNQPQHF.

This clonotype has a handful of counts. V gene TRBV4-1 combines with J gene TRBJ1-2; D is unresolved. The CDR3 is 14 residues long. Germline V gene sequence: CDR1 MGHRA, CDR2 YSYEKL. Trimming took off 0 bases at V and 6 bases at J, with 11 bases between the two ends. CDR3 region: CASSQDPEHNGYTF. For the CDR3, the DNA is TGCGCCAGCAGCCAAGATCCAGAACATAATGGCTACACCTTC.

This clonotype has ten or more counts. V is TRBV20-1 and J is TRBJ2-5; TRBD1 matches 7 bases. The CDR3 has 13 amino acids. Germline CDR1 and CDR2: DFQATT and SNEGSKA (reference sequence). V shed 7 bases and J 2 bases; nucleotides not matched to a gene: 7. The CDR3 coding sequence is TGCAGTGTCTGGGACAGCTTACAAGAGACCCAGTACTTC. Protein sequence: CSVWDSLQETQYF.